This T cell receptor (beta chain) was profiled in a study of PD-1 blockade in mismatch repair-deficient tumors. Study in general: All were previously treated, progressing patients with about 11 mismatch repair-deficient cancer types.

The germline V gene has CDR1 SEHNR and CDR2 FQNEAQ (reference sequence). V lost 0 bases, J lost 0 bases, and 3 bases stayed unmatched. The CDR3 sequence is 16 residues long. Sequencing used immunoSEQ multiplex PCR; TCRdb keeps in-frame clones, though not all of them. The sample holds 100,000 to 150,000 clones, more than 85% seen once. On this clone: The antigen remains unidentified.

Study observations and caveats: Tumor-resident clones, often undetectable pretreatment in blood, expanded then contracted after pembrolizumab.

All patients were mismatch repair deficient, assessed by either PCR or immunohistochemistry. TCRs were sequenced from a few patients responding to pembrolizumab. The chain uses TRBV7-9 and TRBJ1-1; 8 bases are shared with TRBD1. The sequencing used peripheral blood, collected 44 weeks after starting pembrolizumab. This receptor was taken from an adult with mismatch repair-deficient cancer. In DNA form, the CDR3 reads TGTGCCAGCAGCTTAGCCAGACAGGGGATGAACACTGAAGCTTTCTTT. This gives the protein CASSLARQGMNTEAFF.